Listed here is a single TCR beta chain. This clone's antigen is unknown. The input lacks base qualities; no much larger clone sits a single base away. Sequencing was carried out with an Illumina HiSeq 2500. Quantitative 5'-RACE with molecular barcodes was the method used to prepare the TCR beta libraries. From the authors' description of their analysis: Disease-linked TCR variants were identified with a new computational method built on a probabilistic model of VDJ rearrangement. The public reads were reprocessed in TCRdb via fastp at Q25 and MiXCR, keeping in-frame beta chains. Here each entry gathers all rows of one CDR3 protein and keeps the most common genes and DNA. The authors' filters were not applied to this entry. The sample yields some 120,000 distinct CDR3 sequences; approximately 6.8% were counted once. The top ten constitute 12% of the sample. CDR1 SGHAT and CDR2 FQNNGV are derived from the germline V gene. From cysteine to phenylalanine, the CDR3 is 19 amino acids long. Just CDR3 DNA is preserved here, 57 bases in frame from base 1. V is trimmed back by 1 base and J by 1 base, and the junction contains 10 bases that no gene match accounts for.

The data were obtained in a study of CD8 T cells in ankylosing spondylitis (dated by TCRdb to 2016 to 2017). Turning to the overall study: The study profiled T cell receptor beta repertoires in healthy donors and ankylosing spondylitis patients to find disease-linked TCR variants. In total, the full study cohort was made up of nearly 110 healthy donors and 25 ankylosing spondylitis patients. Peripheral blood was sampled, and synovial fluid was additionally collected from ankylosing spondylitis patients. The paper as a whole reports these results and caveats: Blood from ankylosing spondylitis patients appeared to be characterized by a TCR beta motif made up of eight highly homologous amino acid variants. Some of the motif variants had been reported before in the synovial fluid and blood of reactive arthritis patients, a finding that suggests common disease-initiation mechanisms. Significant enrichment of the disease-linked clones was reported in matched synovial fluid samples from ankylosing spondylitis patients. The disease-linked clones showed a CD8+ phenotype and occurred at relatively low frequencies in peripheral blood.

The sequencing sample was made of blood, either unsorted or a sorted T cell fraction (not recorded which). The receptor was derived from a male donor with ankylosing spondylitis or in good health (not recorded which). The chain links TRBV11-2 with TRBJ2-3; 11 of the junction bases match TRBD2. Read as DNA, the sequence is TGTGCCAGCAGCTTAGTCTCGCCGCTAGCGGGAGGCCGCACAGATACGCAGTATTTT. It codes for CASSLVSPLAGGRTDTQYF.